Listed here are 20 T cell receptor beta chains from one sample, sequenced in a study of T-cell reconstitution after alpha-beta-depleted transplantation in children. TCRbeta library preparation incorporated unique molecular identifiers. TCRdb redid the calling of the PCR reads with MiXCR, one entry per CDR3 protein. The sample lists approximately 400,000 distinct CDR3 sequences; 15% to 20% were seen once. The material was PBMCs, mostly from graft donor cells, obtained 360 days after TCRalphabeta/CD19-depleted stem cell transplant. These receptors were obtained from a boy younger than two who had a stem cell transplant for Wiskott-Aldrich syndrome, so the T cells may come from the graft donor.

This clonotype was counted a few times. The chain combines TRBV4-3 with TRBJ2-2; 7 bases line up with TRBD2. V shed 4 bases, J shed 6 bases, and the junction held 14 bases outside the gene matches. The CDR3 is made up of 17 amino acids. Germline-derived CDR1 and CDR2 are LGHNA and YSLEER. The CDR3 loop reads CASSPDGALTSSGELFF. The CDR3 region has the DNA TGCGCCAGCAGCCCAGACGGCGCCCTGACTAGCTCCGGGGAGCTGTTTTTT.

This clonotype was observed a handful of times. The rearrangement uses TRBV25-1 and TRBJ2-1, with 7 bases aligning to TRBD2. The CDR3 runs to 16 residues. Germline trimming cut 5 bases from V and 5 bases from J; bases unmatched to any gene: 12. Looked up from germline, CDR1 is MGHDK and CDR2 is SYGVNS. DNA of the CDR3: TGTGCCAGCAGTTACGCGGGAGTAGGGCGCGACAATGAGCAGTTCTTC. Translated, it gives CASSYAGVGRDNEQFF.

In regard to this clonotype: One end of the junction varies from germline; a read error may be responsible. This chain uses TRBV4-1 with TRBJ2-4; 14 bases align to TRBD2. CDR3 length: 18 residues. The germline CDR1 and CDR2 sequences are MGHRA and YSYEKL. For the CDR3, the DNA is TGCGCCAGCAGCCTTTACGCGACTAGCGGGGGGGCCATAAACATTCAGTACTTC. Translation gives CASSLYATSGGAINIQYF.

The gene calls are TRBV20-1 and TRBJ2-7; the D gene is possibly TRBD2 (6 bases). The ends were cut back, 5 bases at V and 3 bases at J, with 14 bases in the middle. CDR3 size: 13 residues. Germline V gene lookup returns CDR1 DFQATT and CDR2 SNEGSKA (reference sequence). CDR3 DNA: TGCAGTGCTCAACTTGCGGGGCTCTACGAGCAGTACTTC. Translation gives CSAQLAGLYEQYF.

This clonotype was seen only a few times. CDR3 bases: TGCAGTGCTGTTAGACAGGGGAAGAGCGAAAAACTGTTTTTT. Translation gives CSAVRQGKSEKLFF. The genes are TRBV20-1 and TRBJ1-4; 8 bases line up with TRBD1. CDR1 DFQATT and CDR2 SNEGSKA come from the germline V gene (reference sequence). This CDR3 is built from 14 residues. The J segment lost 8 bases and the V segment lost 5 bases, leaving 10 bases of the junction unmatched.

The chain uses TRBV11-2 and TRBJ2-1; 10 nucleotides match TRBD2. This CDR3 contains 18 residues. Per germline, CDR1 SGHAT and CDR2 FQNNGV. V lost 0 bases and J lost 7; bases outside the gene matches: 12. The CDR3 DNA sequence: TGTGCCAGCAGCTTAGAATTTAGCGGGAGGAAGTACATGAATGAGCAGTTCTTC. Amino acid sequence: CASSLEFSGRKYMNEQFF.

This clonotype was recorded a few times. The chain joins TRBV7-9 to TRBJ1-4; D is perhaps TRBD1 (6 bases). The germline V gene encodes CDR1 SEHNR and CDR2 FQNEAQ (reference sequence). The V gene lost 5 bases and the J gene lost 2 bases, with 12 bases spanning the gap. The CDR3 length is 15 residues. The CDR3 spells CASSAYRVTNEKLFF. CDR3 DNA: TGTGCCAGCAGCGCCTACAGGGTTACTAATGAAAAACTGTTTTTT.

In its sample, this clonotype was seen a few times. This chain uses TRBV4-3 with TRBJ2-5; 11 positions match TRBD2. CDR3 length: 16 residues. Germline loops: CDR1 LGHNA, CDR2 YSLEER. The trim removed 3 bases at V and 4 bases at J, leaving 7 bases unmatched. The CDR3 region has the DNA TGCGCCAGCAGCCATCGACTAGCGGGATATGGAGAGACCCAGTACTTC. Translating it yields CASSHRLAGYGETQYF.

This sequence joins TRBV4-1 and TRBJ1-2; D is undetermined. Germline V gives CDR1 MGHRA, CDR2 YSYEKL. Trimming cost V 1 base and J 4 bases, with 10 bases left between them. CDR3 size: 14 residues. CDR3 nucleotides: TGCGCCAGCAGCCAAGGGAGAGGTAGCTATGGCTACACCTTC. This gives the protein CASSQGRGSYGYTF.

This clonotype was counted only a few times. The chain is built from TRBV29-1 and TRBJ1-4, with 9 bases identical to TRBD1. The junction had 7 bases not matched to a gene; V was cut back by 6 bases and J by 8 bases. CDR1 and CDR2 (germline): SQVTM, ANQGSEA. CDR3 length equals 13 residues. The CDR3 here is CSVWTGEREKLFF. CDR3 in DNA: TGCAGCGTGTGGACAGGGGAACGCGAAAAACTGTTTTTT.

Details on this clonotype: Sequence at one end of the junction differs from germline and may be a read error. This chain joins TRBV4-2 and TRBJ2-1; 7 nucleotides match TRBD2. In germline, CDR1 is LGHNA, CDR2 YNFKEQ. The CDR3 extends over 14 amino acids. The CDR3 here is CASCHGGSYNEQFF. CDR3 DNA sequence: TGTGCCAGCTGCCACGGGGGGTCCTACAATGAGCAGTTCTTC.

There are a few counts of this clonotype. The CDR3 DNA reads TGCGCCAGCAGCTTCCGGGGCGGGAGACACAATGAGCAGTTCTTC. This encodes CASSFRGGRHNEQFF. This chain connects TRBV5-1 to TRBJ2-1, with 7 positions matching TRBD2. The V gene end was trimmed by 2 bases and the J gene end by 5 bases; junction bases not matched to a gene: 7. The CDR3 contains 15 residues. In germline, CDR1 is SGHRS, CDR2 YFSETQ.

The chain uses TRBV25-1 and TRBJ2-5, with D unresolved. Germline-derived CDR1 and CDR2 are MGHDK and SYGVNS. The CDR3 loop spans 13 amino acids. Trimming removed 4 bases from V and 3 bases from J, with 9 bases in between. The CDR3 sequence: CASSALRKETQYF. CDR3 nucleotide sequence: TGTGCCAGCAGTGCCCTTAGGAAAGAGACCCAGTACTTC. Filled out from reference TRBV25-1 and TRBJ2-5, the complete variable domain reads EADIYQTPRYLVIGTGKKITLECSQTMGHDKMYWYQQDPGMELHLIHYSYGVNSTEKGDLSSESTVSRIRTEHFPLTLESARPSHTSQYLCASSALRKETQYFGPGTRLLVL.

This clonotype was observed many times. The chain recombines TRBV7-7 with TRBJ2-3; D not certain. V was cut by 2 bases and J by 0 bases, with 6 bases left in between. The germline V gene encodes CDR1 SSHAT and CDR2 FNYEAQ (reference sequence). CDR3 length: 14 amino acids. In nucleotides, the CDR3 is TGTGCCAGCAGCTTATCGGCAAGCACAGATACGCAGTATTTT. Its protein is CASSLSASTDTQYF.

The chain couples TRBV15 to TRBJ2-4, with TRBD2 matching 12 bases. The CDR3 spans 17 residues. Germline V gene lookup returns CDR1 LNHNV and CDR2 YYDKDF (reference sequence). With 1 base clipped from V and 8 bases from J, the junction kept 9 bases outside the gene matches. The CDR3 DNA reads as TGTGCCACCAGCAGAGGGACTAGCGGGACCCCTTTAGACATTCAGTACTTC. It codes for CATSRGTSGTPLDIQYF.

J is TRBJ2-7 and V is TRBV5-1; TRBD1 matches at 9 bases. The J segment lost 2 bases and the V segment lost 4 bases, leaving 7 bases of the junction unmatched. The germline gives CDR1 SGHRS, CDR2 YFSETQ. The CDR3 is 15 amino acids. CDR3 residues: CASSRRGTGPYEQYF. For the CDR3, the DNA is TGCGCCAGCAGCCGCCGCGGGACAGGGCCCTACGAGCAGTACTTC.

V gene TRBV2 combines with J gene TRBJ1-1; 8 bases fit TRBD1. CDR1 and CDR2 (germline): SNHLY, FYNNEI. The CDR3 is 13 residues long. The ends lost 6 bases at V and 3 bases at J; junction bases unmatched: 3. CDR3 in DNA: TGTGCCAGCAGCGAGACAGGGGACACTGAAGCTTTCTTT. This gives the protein CASSETGDTEAFF.

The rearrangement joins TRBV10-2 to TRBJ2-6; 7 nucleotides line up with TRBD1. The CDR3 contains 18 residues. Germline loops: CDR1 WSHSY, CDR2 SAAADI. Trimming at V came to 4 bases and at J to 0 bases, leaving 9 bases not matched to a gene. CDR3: CASSGYRGAGSGANVLTF. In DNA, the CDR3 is TGCGCCAGCAGTGGGTACAGGGGCGCGGGCTCTGGGGCCAACGTCCTGACTTTC.

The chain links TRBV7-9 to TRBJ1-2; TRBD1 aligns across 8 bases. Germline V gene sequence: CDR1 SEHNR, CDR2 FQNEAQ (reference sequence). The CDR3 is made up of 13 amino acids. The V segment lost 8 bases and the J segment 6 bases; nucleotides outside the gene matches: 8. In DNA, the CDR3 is TGTGCCAGCGACCAAACAGGGGGTAATGGCTACACCTTC. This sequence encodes CASDQTGGNGYTF. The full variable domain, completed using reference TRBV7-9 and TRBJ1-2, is DTGVSQNPRHKITKRGQNVTFRCDPISEHNRLYWYRQTLGQGPEFLTYFQNEAQLEKSRLLSDRFSAERPKGSFSTLEIQRTEQGDSAMYLCASDQTGGNGYTFGSGTRLTVV.

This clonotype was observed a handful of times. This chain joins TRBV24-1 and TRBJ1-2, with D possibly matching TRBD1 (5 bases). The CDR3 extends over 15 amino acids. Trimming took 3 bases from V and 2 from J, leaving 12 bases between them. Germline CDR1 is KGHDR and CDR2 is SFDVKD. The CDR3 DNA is TGTGCCACCAGTGATCCCAGGGTAGGAAACTATGGCTACACCTTC. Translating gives CATSDPRVGNYGYTF.